This T cell receptor (beta chain) was sequenced during a study of blood T cell repertoires in COVID-19. On the study more broadly: Italy, Spain and the United States were the sources of the convalescent and acute COVID-19 samples. PBMCs, B-cell-depleted T cells, or T cells were the source of the cDNA or gDNA that made up the material.

Original handling: By means of reference gene primer amplification, nucleated cell counts were estimated. TCRdb keeps only in-frame clones here, not all; method: immunoSEQ multiplex PCR. V and J calls and clone size are copied from that table; D and trimming were computed from the DNA. Counted here are some 45,000 clones, approximately 85% occurring once; the ten biggest clones make up roughly a third. The CDR3 is 15 residues long. The trim removed 6 bases at V and 0 bases at J, leaving 5 bases unmatched. Germline CDR1 and CDR2: LNHDA and SQIVND (reference sequence). The TCR originated in a woman aged 80 or over with acute or convalescent COVID-19. The sample consisted of peripheral blood. The rearrangement uses TRBV19 and TRBJ2-3; 8 nucleotides match TRBD1. DNA of the CDR3: TGTGCCAGTAGCAGGACAGGGTCTAGCACAGATACGCAGTATTTT. This sequence encodes CASSRTGSSTDTQYF.